The T cell receptor (beta chain) described here comes from a study of cytomegalovirus exposure and HLA in healthy donors. Germline CDR1 and CDR2: SGHTA and FQGNSA. Between the trimmed V and J ends, which lost 1 base and 5 bases, there was a span of 6 bases. This CDR3 has 13 amino acids. This clone was seen many times. Its matching antigen is unknown. Study results and caveats: Accounts indicate the classifier identified cytomegalovirus status with strong specificity and sensitivity. A later analysis found first-cohort TCR clusters tended to co-occur in the 90 to 150 validation repertoires. Researchers counted roughly 150 TCR beta chains as cytomegalovirus-associated.

Data came from immunoSEQ multiplex PCR; TCRdb stores just in-frame clones and leaves some out. The sample lists around 190,000 clones; approximately 81% were seen once. The source of this sequence is a man aged 18 to 35 in good health and CMV-seropositive. The chain is built from TRBV7-2 and TRBJ2-1; D remains ambiguous. The specimen was PBMCs. The CDR3 DNA is TGTGCCAGCAGCTTAGTCAAAAACAATGAGCAGTTCTTC. It is translated as CASSLVKNNEQFF.